Detailed here is one TCR beta chain. These data belong to a study of blood T cell repertoires in COVID-19. At the level of the study: Specimens from acute and convalescent COVID-19 originated in the United States, Italy and Spain. The analysed material was cDNA or gDNA that came from T cells, B-cell-depleted T cells, or PBMCs.

Assay: immunoSEQ multiplex PCR; the TCRdb copy retains only in-frame clones and omits some. In the table there are 150,000 to 200,000 clones, more than 70% of which are singletons. The sequencing sample was made of PBMCs or T cells enriched from blood (not recorded which). This receptor was obtained from a man between 40 and 49 years old who had recovered from COVID-19.

CDR3 amino acids: CASKQENVYVDTQYF. The DNA for the CDR3 is TGTGCCAGCAAACAGGAGAATGTGTATGTAGATACGCAGTATTTT. The chain joins TRBV2 to TRBJ2-3, with D possibly being TRBD1 (5 bases). Germline CDR1 and CDR2: SNHLY and FYNNEI. Trimming took 7 bases from V and 5 from J, leaving 19 bases between them. The length of the CDR3 is 15 residues.